The text below deals with one T cell receptor beta chain. Its antigen is currently unknown. This specimen belongs to a study of cytomegalovirus exposure and HLA in healthy donors. PCR primers comprised 60 Vbeta and 13 Jbeta primers. Method: immunoSEQ multiplex PCR; TCRdb's copy keeps in-frame clones and lacks some. The data contain about 190,000 clones, about 83% of them singletons. Findings of the study overall: Reports indicate that TCR beta sequences accurately predicted the HLA-A and HLA-B alleles of most subjects. In a later analysis, at a false discovery rate of 0.05, fewer than 20,000 TCR beta sequences matched HLA alleles.

This CDR3 is 15 amino acids long. V gave up 5 bases and J gave up 0 bases, with 12 bases separating them. Germline V gene sequence: CDR1 WNHNN, CDR2 SYGVQD (reference sequence). Sequenced sample: PBMCs. The V call is TRBV10-1, the J call TRBJ2-3, with TRBD1 as a possible D gene (5 bases). The receptor was isolated from a young woman in good health and CMV-seropositive. The CDR3 nucleotides read TGCGCCAGCAGTCCTCAGACAGCCAGCACAGATACGCAGTATTTT. Translated, it gives CASSPQTASTDTQYF.